This T cell receptor beta chain was identified in a study of cytomegalovirus exposure and HLA in healthy donors (dated by TCRdb to between 2016 and 2019). As for the study more broadly: A later analysis indicated that the 120 validation repertoires were generated on the platform also employed for the approximately 690 repertoires of the first cohort. The study aimed to test whether cataloging public T cell receptors could reveal signatures of past pathogen exposure. A separate validation cohort of more than 100 different subjects was used in addition to the roughly 640-subject first cohort. The study combined high-throughput TCR immunosequencing, statistical association of individual TCRs with disease status, and machine learning to predict cytomegalovirus infection status.

The CDR3 has 14 amino acids, counting the end cysteine and phenylalanine. Only the CDR3 part of the read is kept: 42 bases, read in frame from the first base. The germline V gene gives CDR1 as MGHRA and CDR2 as YSYEKL. The trim is 0 bases for V and 8 bases for J, with a gap of 12 bases between the germline ends. Concerning this clone itself: Its antigen target is currently unknown. Per-base qualities were not stored, and no clone one base away is much larger.

Library construction relied on the immunoSEQ multiplex PCR assay. The paper's data handling went like this. To diagnose cytomegalovirus status from the catalog of TCR beta chain sequences, a statistical classification framework was built. As stored in TCRdb, this immuneACCESS dataset retains in-frame rearrangements with V and J assigned. A fraction of the clones does not appear; measured against another copy, unresolved V genes explain less than half of the discrepancy, and the remainder lacks a known reason. The DNA was the basis for D and trimming; V, J and clone size are from that table. The sample records approximately 260,000 clones, just over 85% of which are singletons. The ten biggest clones cover roughly 1% of the sample. Separate from the approximately 670-subject first cohort, the validation cohort of more than 90 subjects was the group to which the donors belonged. Overall results and qualifications from the work: The classifier was reported to diagnose cytomegalovirus status with high specificity and sensitivity in both the original cohort and the validation cohort. A later analysis had no HLA typing for the validation cohort, so co-occurrence there was scored across all 110 or so repertoires. The study gave a list of around 170 TCR beta chains associated with cytomegalovirus. In vitro tests confirmed that a few of the cytomegalovirus-associated TCR beta chains recognize cytomegalovirus antigens. It was suggested by the authors that the approach could potentially be generalized to other disease states and immunological phenotypes. In a later analysis, TCRs clustered in the first cohort were found to also tend to co-occur in the roughly 130 validation repertoires, with approximately 95% of cluster scores above 0. Across donors, most TCR sequences were observed very rarely, whereas some public TCRs were present in many individuals.

The sequence was collected from a woman between 18 and 30 years old in good health and CMV-seronegative. Sequencing was performed on PBMCs. The chain uses TRBV4-1 and TRBJ2-3; the D gene lacks a confident call. The CDR3 region: CASSQDWAVVTQYF. At the DNA level, the sequence is TGCGCCAGCAGCCAAGATTGGGCCGTAGTTACGCAGTATTTT.